Sequencing of this T cell receptor beta chain was carried out in a study of T cell changes during pregnancy in multiple sclerosis (dated by TCRdb to 2018 to 2020). Notes on the research overall: The study examined how the T cell repertoire changed over the course of pregnancy in women with multiple sclerosis.

The method was the immunoSEQ multiplex PCR assay. TCRdb carries this immuneACCESS record with in-frame sequences only. Its versions omit some clonotypes, under half of them owing to an unresolved V gene in the studies checked, with the rest unexplained. In this sample the table shows under 95,000 clones, about 92% of which occur a single time. Of the sample, more than 2% is held by the ten largest clones. The CDR3 spans 14 residues, from the cysteine through the phenylalanine. Just CDR3 DNA is preserved here, 42 bases in frame from base 1. At the junction V is shortened by 2 bases and J by 4 bases, with 9 bases in between. The germline V gene (reference sequence) provides CDR1 MNHEY and CDR2 SMNVEV. Remarks on this clone: The antigen it recognizes is unknown. Base qualities are not recorded, but no much larger clone differs from it by a single base.

Specimen: peripheral blood, collected after pregnancy. The source is a female donor with multiple sclerosis, enrolled in a pregnancy study. The chain was built from TRBV27 and TRBJ2-1, with a tentative D gene TRBD2 over 5 matching bases. CDR3 region: CASSLPGSYNEQFF. The DNA sequence follows: TGTGCCAGCAGTTTACCGGGAAGTTACAATGAGCAGTTCTTC.